Following are 27 T cell receptor beta chains from one sample sequenced in a study of OX40 agonist ivuxolimab in advanced cancers. Produced via immunoSEQ multiplex PCR; TCRdb's table is partial and in-frame only. The repertoire includes over 45,000 clones, around 84% of them detected once, and about 0.69% sits in the top ten. The specimen comprised CD4+ or CD8+ T cells sorted from blood, sampled in a trial of the OX40 agonist ivuxolimab. These receptors came from an adult with an advanced solid tumor such as melanoma, head and neck, liver or kidney cancer.

This clone has only one observation. The chain is built from TRBV25-1 and TRBJ1-1, with D unclear. V lost 2 bases and J 0 bases, leaving 7 bases between the germline ends. Germline V gene sequence: CDR1 MGHDK, CDR2 SYGVNS. This CDR3 is built from 14 residues. CDR3 sequence: CASSEGGLNTEAFF. The CDR3 bases are TGTGCCAGCAGTGAAGGAGGATTGAACACTGAAGCTTTCTTT.

This chain joins TRBV5-4 and TRBJ1-6, with D unresolved. This CDR3 has 13 residues. V was trimmed by 3 bases and J by 10 bases, leaving 11 bases between them. Germline V lookup: CDR1 SGHNT, CDR2 YYREEE (reference sequence). CDR3: CASSSAVVSPLHF. In nucleotides, the CDR3 is TGTGCCAGCAGCTCCGCGGTGGTCTCACCCCTCCACTTT.

The gene calls are TRBV7-9 and TRBJ1-2; 9 bases align to TRBD1. This CDR3 spans 16 amino acids. The trim removed 5 bases at V and 3 bases at J, leaving 10 bases unmatched. Germline CDR1 reads SEHNR; CDR2 reads FQNEAQ (reference sequence). The CDR3 DNA reads TGTGCCAGCAGCCGGACAGGGGCGTTCACGGACTATGGCTACACCTTC. Amino acid sequence: CASSRTGAFTDYGYTF.

The CDR3 here is CASSPSAQRTDTQYF. In nucleotides, the CDR3 is TGTGCCAGCTCACCTAGCGCCCAGAGGACAGATACGCAGTATTTT. The chain joins TRBV18 to TRBJ2-3, with a tentative D call TRBD2 (5 bases). The CDR3 runs 15 residues. Trimming removed 3 bases from V and 3 bases from J, with 13 bases in between. The germline V gene has CDR1 KGHSH and CDR2 LQKENI.

V usage is TRBV19 and J usage is TRBJ1-1; the D is unclear. The CDR3 sequence is 12 residues long. The germline CDR1 and CDR2 sequences are LNHDA and SQIVND (reference sequence). V was trimmed by 4 bases and J by 6 bases, leaving 9 bases between them. CDR3 in DNA: TGTGCCAGTAGTACACCACCGGCTGAAGCTTTCTTT. It is translated as CASSTPPAEAFF.

V and J are TRBV6-5 and TRBJ2-3, with D possibly TRBD2 on 5 matching bases. CDR3 length equals 12 residues. The V gene's germline CDR1 is MNHEY and CDR2 SVGAGI. Deletions cut 8 bases from V and 8 bases from J, with 14 bases between. The CDR3: CASAKDEGTQYF. The CDR3, as DNA: TGTGCCAGCGCTAAGGATGAGGGTACGCAGTATTTT.

This chain links TRBV19 with TRBJ2-7, with no clear D. Germline CDR1 and CDR2: LNHDA and SQIVND (reference sequence). V was clipped by 3 bases and J by 6 bases, with 6 bases between them. The CDR3 is made up of 11 amino acids. CDR3 in DNA: TGTGCCAGTAGTATGGGCTCCGAGCAGTACTTC. Translated: CASSMGSEQYF.

The J gene is TRBJ1-4, the V gene TRBV7-2; unclear D gene. Trimming stripped 5 bases from V and 3 bases from J, with 16 bases between. Germline V gene lookup returns CDR1 SGHTA and CDR2 FQGNSA. The CDR3 contains 16 residues. The CDR3 DNA reads as TGTGCCAGCAGCCCAAGCTCGGGGAGAGCTAATGAAAAACTGTTTTTT. Translating it yields CASSPSSGRANEKLFF.

This clone was counted only a few times. J is TRBJ2-3 and V is TRBV4-2; 9 bases are a match to TRBD2. The ends lost 2 bases at V and 5 bases at J; junction bases unmatched: 5. This CDR3 spans 15 amino acids. Germline V lookup: CDR1 LGHNA, CDR2 YNFKEQ. CDR3 in DNA: TGTGCCAGCAGCCAACTAGCGGGGACGGGAGATACGCAGTATTTT. Protein product: CASSQLAGTGDTQYF.

This rearrangement joins TRBV19 to TRBJ1-4, with 7 bases fitting TRBD1. CDR3 length: 15 amino acids. Germline V gene lookup returns CDR1 LNHDA and CDR2 SQIVND (reference sequence). J was trimmed by 8 bases and V by 1 base; bases with no gene match: 7. The CDR3 sequence: CASSIGRGRVEKLFF. The CDR3 coding sequence is TGTGCCAGTAGTATAGGAAGGGGGCGAGTGGAAAAACTGTTTTTT.

This clone was picked up a small number of times. This chain joins TRBV5-1 and TRBJ1-3; D unclear. V was trimmed by 5 bases and J by 0 bases, leaving 9 bases between them. CDR1 is SGHRS and CDR2 is YFSETQ in the germline V gene. This CDR3 is built from 14 residues. The CDR3 nucleotides are TGCGCCAGCAGTATAGGAGGCTCTGGAAACACCATATATTTT. This gives the protein CASSIGGSGNTIYF. The whole variable domain, remainder taken from reference TRBV5-1 and TRBJ1-3, is KAGVTQTPRYLIKTRGQQVTLSCSPISGHRSVSWYQQTPGQGLQFLFEYFSETQRNKGNFPGRFSGRQFSNSRSEMNVSTLELGDSALYLCASSIGGSGNTIYFGEGSWLTVV.

V usage is TRBV9 and J usage is TRBJ1-1; D gene unclear. CDR1 and CDR2 (germline): SGDLS, YYNGEE. The CDR3 extends over 14 amino acids. Between the trimmed V and J ends, which lost 0 bases and 4 bases, there was a span of 10 bases. This chain's CDR3 is CASSVGGPFTEAFF. The CDR3 DNA is TGTGCCAGCAGCGTAGGAGGGCCCTTCACTGAAGCTTTCTTT.

The V gene is TRBV5-1, the J gene TRBJ2-1, with 10 bases lining up with TRBD2. Trimming cost V 1 base and J 15 bases; bases outside gene matches: 13. In germline, CDR1 is SGHRS, CDR2 YFSETQ. The CDR3 sequence is 15 residues long. CDR3 amino acids: CASSLTGTSENSPFF. CDR3 DNA sequence: TGCGCCAGCAGCTTGACCGGGACTAGCGAGAACTCTCCGTTCTTC.

This clone was observed a few times. A junction end diverges from the germline sequence, so it may reflect a read error. CDR3 nucleotide sequence: TGTGCCAGCAGCCTGACTAGCGGGGGAACGGACTTC. This gives the protein CASSLTSGGTDF. The chain is built from TRBV5-6 and TRBJ2-7; TRBD2 agrees at 12 bases. CDR3 length: 12 residues. Germline loops: CDR1 SGHDT, CDR2 YYEEEE.

The gene calls are TRBV7-2 and TRBJ1-1; D not certain. CDR1 is SGHTA, CDR2 FQGNSA, per germline. Trimming removed 8 bases at V and 0 bases at J, with 13 bases between. The CDR3 extends over 14 amino acids. The CDR3 nucleotides are TGTGCCAGCCTGAAGTGGGTTATGAACACTGAAGCTTTCTTT. Translated: CASLKWVMNTEAFF. The variable domain in full, completed from reference TRBV7-2 and TRBJ1-1, reads GAGVSQSPSNKVTEKGKDVELRCDPISGHTALYWYRQSLGQGLEFLIYFQGNSAPDKSGLPSDRFSAERTGGSVSTLTIQRTQQEDSAVYLCASLKWVMNTEAFFGQGTRLTVV.

The V and J genes are TRBV2 and TRBJ2-5; maybe TRBD1 (6 bases). The V end lost 8 bases, the J end lost 4 bases, and 11 bases lay between the germline ends. This CDR3 comprises 12 residues. CDR1 and CDR2 (germline): SNHLY, FYNNEI. Here the CDR3 DNA reads TGTGCCAGCGGAGGACAGCCAGAGACCCAGTACTTC. Translating gives CASGGQPETQYF.

The rearrangement links TRBV12-5 to TRBJ2-3; maybe TRBD2 (5 bases). V lost 0 bases and J 3 bases, leaving 19 bases between the germline ends. The CDR3 is made up of 18 amino acids. The germline CDR1 and CDR2 sequences are LGHNT and FRNRAP. CDR3 sequence reads: CASGLVLGLSGRTDTQYF. The CDR3, as DNA: TGTGCTAGTGGTTTGGTACTGGGCCTAAGTGGGAGAACAGATACGCAGTATTTT. Filled out from reference TRBV12-5 and TRBJ2-3, the complete variable domain reads DARVTQTPRHKVTEMGQEVTMRCQPILGHNTVFWYRQTMMQGLELLAYFRNRAPLDDSGMPKDRFSAEMPDATLATLKIQPSEPRDSAVYFCASGLVLGLSGRTDTQYFGPGTRLTVL.

V and J are TRBV28 and TRBJ1-5; the D is unclear. V was clipped by 3 bases and J by 5 bases, with 5 bases between them. Germline values: CDR1 MDHEN, CDR2 SYDVKM. The CDR3 length is 12 residues. For the CDR3, the DNA is TGTGCCAGCAGTTTGGTGGATCAGCCCCAGCATTTT. Translating gives CASSLVDQPQHF.

This chain joins TRBV10-3 and TRBJ2-3; D unclear. Per the germline V gene, CDR1 is ENHRY and CDR2 is SYGVKD. V was cut by 4 bases and J by 7 bases, with 9 bases left in between. The CDR3 is made up of 12 amino acids. The CDR3 is CAISGDQYTQYF. In DNA form, the CDR3 reads TGTGCCATCAGTGGCGACCAATATACGCAGTATTTT.

V usage is TRBV4-3 and J usage is TRBJ2-2, with 14 bases fitting TRBD2. The ends lost 0 bases at V and 1 base at J; junction bases unmatched: 4. The CDR3 sequence is 19 residues long. Germline V lookup: CDR1 LGHNA, CDR2 YSLEER. CDR3 in amino acids: CASSQDLTSGGVNTGELFF. The CDR3, as DNA: TGCGCCAGCAGCCAAGATTTGACTAGCGGGGGGGTGAACACCGGGGAGCTGTTTTTT.

The chain combines TRBV6-5 with TRBJ1-3; D unresolved. Trimming shortened V by 6 bases and J by 3 bases, and 6 bases separated the two germline ends. This CDR3 spans 12 amino acids. Germline V CDR1 and CDR2: MNHEY, SVGAGI. CDR3 residues: CASRSLGNTIYF. CDR3 nucleotides: TGTGCCAGCAGATCGCTTGGAAACACCATATATTTT.

Only a few counts were recorded for this clone. The genes are TRBV10-2 and TRBJ2-7; D could derive from TRBD1 or TRBD2 (5 bases each). Germline V lookup: CDR1 WSHSY, CDR2 SAAADI. The CDR3 has 14 amino acids. V shed 4 bases and J shed 7 bases, with 17 bases lying between them. DNA for the CDR3: TGCGCCAGCAGTGGGGGACCACCTCTCTGGGAGCAGTACTTC. It is translated as CASSGGPPLWEQYF.

The V gene is TRBV2, the J gene TRBJ2-7, with 8 bases fitting TRBD2. Trimming removed 6 bases from V and 6 bases from J; junction bases left unmatched: 4. Germline V lookup: CDR1 SNHLY, CDR2 FYNNEI. The CDR3 is made up of 12 amino acids. CDR3 coding DNA: TGTGCCAGCAGGCCTACTAGCGGCGAGCAGTACTTC. Protein product: CASRPTSGEQYF.

The chain carries TRBV28 and TRBJ1-2; a possible D gene is TRBD1 (6 bases). The length of the CDR3 is 13 residues. The germline V gene has CDR1 MDHEN and CDR2 SYDVKM. V was cut by 3 bases and J by 9 bases, with 14 bases left in between. The CDR3 sequence is CASSFEGVKSYTF. CDR3 bases: TGTGCCAGCAGTTTTGAGGGGGTTAAGAGCTACACCTTC.

The CDR3 coding sequence is TGTGCCAGCAGCTCCAGCGACTTTTTCTACGAGCAGTACTTC. Its protein is CASSSSDFFYEQYF. This rearrangement joins TRBV13 to TRBJ2-7; D not resolved. The germline gives CDR1 PRHDT, CDR2 FYEKMQ (reference sequence). V was trimmed by 4 bases and J by 3 bases, leaving 13 bases between them. This CDR3 is built from 14 residues.

J is TRBJ2-1 and V is TRBV2; the match to TRBD2 covers 10 bases. This CDR3 spans 14 amino acids. Germline V gene sequence: CDR1 SNHLY, CDR2 FYNNEI. The V and J ends lost 5 bases and 6 bases, in that order; junction bases with no gene match: 4. In DNA form, the CDR3 reads TGTGCCAGCAGTACCGGACTAGCGGTCAATGAGCAGTTCTTC. Protein product: CASSTGLAVNEQFF.

The rearrangement links TRBV5-4 to TRBJ1-2; unclear D gene. Germline CDR1 reads SGHNT; CDR2 reads YYREEE (reference sequence). V lost 7 bases and J 4 bases, leaving 20 bases between the germline ends. The CDR3 totals 15 residues. The CDR3 region is CASVRAPGKTYGYTF. For the CDR3, the DNA is TGTGCCAGCGTGCGTGCACCAGGAAAGACCTATGGCTACACCTTC.